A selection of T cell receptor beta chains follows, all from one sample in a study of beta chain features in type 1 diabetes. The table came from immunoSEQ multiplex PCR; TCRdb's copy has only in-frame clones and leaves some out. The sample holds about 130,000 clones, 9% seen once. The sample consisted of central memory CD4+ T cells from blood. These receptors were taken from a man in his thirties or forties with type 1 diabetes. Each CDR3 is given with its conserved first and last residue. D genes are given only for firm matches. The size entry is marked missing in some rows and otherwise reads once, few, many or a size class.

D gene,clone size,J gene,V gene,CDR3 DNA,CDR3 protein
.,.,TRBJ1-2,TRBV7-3,TGTGCCAGCTTCCCGGGCCAGGGTTCTATTCGCTACACCTTC,CASFPGQGSIRYTF
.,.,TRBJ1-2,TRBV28,TGTGCCAGCAGTTCTATACAGGGTATAGGCGGCTACACCTTC,CASSSIQGIGGYTF
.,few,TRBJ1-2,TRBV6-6,TGTGCCAGCAGCTCCGAGACAGCCTATGGCTACACCTTC,CASSSETAYGYTF
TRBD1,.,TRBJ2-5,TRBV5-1,TGCGCCAGCAGCGCGGGACAGGGGCTCCAAGAGACCCAGTACTTC,CASSAGQGLQETQYF
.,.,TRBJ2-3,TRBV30,TGTGCCTGGAGGGGCGCAGGGACTAGCACAGATACGCAGTATTTT,CAWRGAGTSTDTQYF
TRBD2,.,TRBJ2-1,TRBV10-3,TGTGCCATCAGCTCTCCGCCGGGGTGGGCGGGGGTTAATGAGCAGTTCTTC,CAISSPPGWAGVNEQFF
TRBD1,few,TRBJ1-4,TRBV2,TGTGCCAGCATGACCCGACAGGGCTGGAATGAAAAACTGTTTTTT,CASMTRQGWNEKLFF
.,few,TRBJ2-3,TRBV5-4,TGTGCCAGCAGGCAGGGCCTTGACCGGACAGATACGCAGTATTTT,CASRQGLDRTDTQYF
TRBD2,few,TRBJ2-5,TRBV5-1,TGCGCCAGCAGTCGCGCTCTAGCGGAGGAGACCCAGTACTTC,CASSRALAEETQYF
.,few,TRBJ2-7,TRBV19,TGTGCCAGTAGTATTGGACAGTCCGAGCAGTACTTC,CASSIGQSEQYF
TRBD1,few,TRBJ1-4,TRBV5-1,TGCGCCAGCAGCAGGGGACAGGCTAATGAAAAACTGTTTTTT,CASSRGQANEKLFF
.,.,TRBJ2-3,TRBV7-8,TGTGCCAGCAGCTTAGGTTCCAACAGAGAAACGCAGTATTTT,CASSLGSNRETQYF
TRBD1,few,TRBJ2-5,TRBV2,TGTGCCAGCAGGCCACAGGGGGCAGGGGCCCAGTACTTC,CASRPQGAGAQYF
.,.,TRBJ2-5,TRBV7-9,TGTGCCAGCACCCAGACGAGGGAGACCCAGTACTTC,CASTQTRETQYF
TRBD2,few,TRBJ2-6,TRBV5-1,TGCGCCAGCAGCCCTCGGGGGGGCGCTGGGGCCAACGTCCTGACTTTC,CASSPRGGAGANVLTF
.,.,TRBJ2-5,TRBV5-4,TGTGCCAGCAGCTTGGCTACCCAAGAGACCCAGTACTTC,CASSLATQETQYF
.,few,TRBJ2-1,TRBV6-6,TGTGCCAGCAGGTCCGAGGGTGAGCAGTTCTTC,CASRSEGEQFF
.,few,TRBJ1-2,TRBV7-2,TGTGCCAGCAGCCGGACCCGGGGGGGGGCTGACTATGGCTACACCTTC,CASSRTRGGADYGYTF
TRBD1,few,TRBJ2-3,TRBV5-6,TGTGCCAGCAGCTCGGACAGGGAAGATACGCAGTATTTT,CASSSDREDTQYF
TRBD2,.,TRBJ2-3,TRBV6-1,TGTGCCACCAGACTAGCGGGCACAGATACGCAGTATTTT,CATRLAGTDTQYF
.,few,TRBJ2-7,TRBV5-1,TGCGCCAGCAGCCGGGACAACTCCTACGAGCAGTACTTC,CASSRDNSYEQYF
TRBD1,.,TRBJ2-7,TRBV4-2,TGTGCCAGCAGCTCAGACAGGGCTCGGGAGCAGTACTTC,CASSSDRAREQYF
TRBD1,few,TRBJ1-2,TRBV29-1,TGCAGTAAAGGGGGACAGAAAAGTTATGGAGGCTACACCTTC,CSKGGQKSYGGYTF